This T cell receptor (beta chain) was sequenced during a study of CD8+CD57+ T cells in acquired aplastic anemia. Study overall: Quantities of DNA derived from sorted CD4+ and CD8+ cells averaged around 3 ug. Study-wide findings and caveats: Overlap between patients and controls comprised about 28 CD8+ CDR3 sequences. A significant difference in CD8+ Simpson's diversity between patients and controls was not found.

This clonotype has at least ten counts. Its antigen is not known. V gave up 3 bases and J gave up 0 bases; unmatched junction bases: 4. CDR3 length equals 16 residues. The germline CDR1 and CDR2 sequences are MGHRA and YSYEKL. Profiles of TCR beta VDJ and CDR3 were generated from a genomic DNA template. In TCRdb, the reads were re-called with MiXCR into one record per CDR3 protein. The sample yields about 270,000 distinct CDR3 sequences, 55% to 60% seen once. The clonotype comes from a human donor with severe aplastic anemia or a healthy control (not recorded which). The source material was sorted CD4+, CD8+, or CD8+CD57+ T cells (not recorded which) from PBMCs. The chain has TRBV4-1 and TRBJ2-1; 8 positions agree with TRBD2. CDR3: CASSQERGSSYNEQFF. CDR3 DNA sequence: TGCGCCAGCAGCCAGGAGCGGGGGAGCTCCTACAATGAGCAGTTCTTC.